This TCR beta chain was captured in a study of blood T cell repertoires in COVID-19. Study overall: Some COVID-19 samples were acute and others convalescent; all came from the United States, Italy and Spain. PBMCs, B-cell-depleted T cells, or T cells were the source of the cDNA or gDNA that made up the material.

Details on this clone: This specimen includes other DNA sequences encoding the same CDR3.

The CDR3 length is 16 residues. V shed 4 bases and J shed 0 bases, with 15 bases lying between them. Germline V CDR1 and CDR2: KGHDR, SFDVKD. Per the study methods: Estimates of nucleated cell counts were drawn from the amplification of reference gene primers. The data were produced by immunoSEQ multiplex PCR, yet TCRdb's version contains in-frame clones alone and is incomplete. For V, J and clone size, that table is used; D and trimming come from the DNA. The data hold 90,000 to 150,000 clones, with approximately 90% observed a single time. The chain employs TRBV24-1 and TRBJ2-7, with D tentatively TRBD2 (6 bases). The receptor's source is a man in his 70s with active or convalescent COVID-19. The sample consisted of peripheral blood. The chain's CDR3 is CATSDSGQGLSYEQYF. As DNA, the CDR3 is TGTGCCACCAGTGACTCCGGGCAGGGACTCTCCTACGAGCAGTACTTC.